A selection of T cell receptor beta chains follows, all from one sample in a study of T cells in Graves' hyperthyroidism and ophthalmopathy. TCRdb analysed the multiplex PCR reads with MiXCR anew, one entry per CDR3 protein. The table has hundreds of thousands of distinct CDR3 sequences, 12% to 15% seen once. The sequencing sample was made of blood. The receptors shown here come from a woman between 35 and 50 years old with Graves' hyperthyroidism. The CDR3 runs from the conserved cysteine through the conserved F or W. A D gene is named only where the DNA matches it firmly. Size is stated for part of the rows, as once, few or many counts, or as a class when the clone is expanded.

few	TRBV4-1	-	TRBJ1-1	TGCGCCAGCAGCTCCATAGAAGAGGGTAACACTGAAGCTTTCTTT	CASSSIEEGNTEAFF
few	TRBV5-1	-	TRBJ2-7	TGCGCCAGCAGCTTGGCCGGAGGTGGACTGAACTCCTACGAGCAGTACTTC	CASSLAGGGLNSYEQYF
-	TRBV12-3/TRBV12-4	-	TRBJ1-6	TGTGCCAGCAGTACCCAGGTCCGGCATTCACCCCTCCACTTT	CASSTQVRHSPLHF
few	TRBV20-1	-	TRBJ2-7	TGCAGTGCCCTCGCCCTGGGGCTCACCTACGAGCAGTACTTC	CSALALGLTYEQYF
few	TRBV10-3	TRBD2	TRBJ2-3	TGTGCCATCAGTGAGTCGGGACTAGCCGGGGGCACAGATACGCAGTATTTT	CAISESGLAGGTDTQYF
-	TRBV30	-	TRBJ1-5	TGTGCCTGGAAGGCCAGTCACCCTGGGCAGCCCCAGCATTTT	CAWKASHPGQPQHF
many	TRBV20-1	TRBD1	TRBJ2-7	TGCAGTGCTAGGCCATCCGGGACAGCCTACTACGAGCAGTACTTC	CSARPSGTAYYEQYF
-	TRBV4-1	-	TRBJ1-1	TGCGCCAGCAGCCAAGTCGCCGGCCAGAACACTGAAGCTTTCTTT	CASSQVAGQNTEAFF
many	TRBV20-1	TRBD2	TRBJ2-3	TGCAGTGCTGCATCGAGGGAGGGGAGGACAGATACGCAGTATTTT	CSAASREGRTDTQYF
-	TRBV20-1	TRBD1	TRBJ1-2	TGCAGTGCTGCACAGGGGGCGCAGGGCTACACCTTC	CSAAQGAQGYTF
many	TRBV28	TRBD1	TRBJ1-1	TGTGCCAGCAGTTTGGGGACAGGGGGGGTGGACACTGAAGCTTTCTTT	CASSLGTGGVDTEAFF
few	TRBV7-2	TRBD2	TRBJ2-1	TGTGCCAGCAGCTTAGGAGGGGGACTAGCGGGGTTCCTCTACAATGAGCAGTTCTTC	CASSLGGGLAGFLYNEQFF
many	TRBV5-1	TRBD1	TRBJ2-4	TGCGCCAGCAGCGATAGGGGACAGGGGGCTAACATTCAGTACTTC	CASSDRGQGANIQYF
many	TRBV20-1	-	TRBJ2-7	TGCAGTGCCGGGAAGGACAGCGGCTACGAGCAGTACTTC	CSAGKDSGYEQYF
many	TRBV20-1	TRBD2	TRBJ2-7	TGCAGTGCCCCCCAACTAGCGGGACACTACGAGCAGTACTTC	CSAPQLAGHYEQYF
-	TRBV19	-	TRBJ2-7	TGTGCCAGTAGTATGAACCCGGGTGCCTACGAGCAGTACTTC	CASSMNPGAYEQYF
-	TRBV28	-	TRBJ1-5	TGTGCCAGCAGCCGACCGGGAATGGGCAATCAGCCCCAGCATTTT	CASSRPGMGNQPQHF
few	TRBV20-1	-	TRBJ2-5	TGCAGTGCTAGAGGGTCGGGAGCCGGAGTAATACAAGAGACCCAGTACTTC	CSARGSGAGVIQETQYF
many	TRBV20-1	-	TRBJ2-3	TGCAGTGCAACCGACTTGGGGGATACGCAGTATTTT	CSATDLGDTQYF
many	TRBV9	-	TRBJ1-1	TGTGCCAGCAGCGTTCATTTGAACACTGAAGCTTTCTTT	CASSVHLNTEAFF
-	TRBV6-1	TRBD1	TRBJ2-7	TGTGCCAGCACCCCTACCGGGACAGGACCATACGAGCAGTACTTC	CASTPTGTGPYEQYF
few	TRBV19	TRBD2	TRBJ2-1	TGTGCCAGTAGTATGGATGGGATGGGGTTTATAGCGGGAGGCGAGCAGTTCTTC	CASSMDGMGFIAGGEQFF
few	TRBV5-5	TRBD1	TRBJ1-2	TGTGCCAGCAGTCGACAGGGAACTAACTATGGCTACACCTTC	CASSRQGTNYGYTF
many	TRBV5-1	-	TRBJ2-5	TGCGCCAGCAGCTCCGACAGTAAAGAGACCCAGTACTTC	CASSSDSKETQYF
many	TRBV6-1	-	TRBJ2-7	TGTGCCAGCAGTACCCTGGCGGAGGGTGGATACGAGCAGTACTTC	CASSTLAEGGYEQYF
many	TRBV19	-	TRBJ1-1	TGTGCCAGCAGAACAGGGAATAAGGGGTATGGTGAAGCTTTCTTT	CASRTGNKGYGEAFF
few	TRBV7-3	-	TRBJ2-1	TGTGCCAGCAGCTCAAACCGGTATGAGCAGTTCTTC	CASSSNRYEQFF
-	TRBV15	-	TRBJ1-2	TGTGCCACCAGCAGGGAAGGGGTCCGTGGCTACACCTTC	CATSREGVRGYTF
many	TRBV6-5	TRBD1	TRBJ2-7	TGTGCCAGCAGTTACTCGACAGGGGGCGGCGAGCAGTACTTC	CASSYSTGGGEQYF
many	TRBV6-1	TRBD2	TRBJ2-1	TGTGCCAGCAGTTACGCGGGACTAGCGGGAGTAGTAAATGAGCAGTTCTTC	CASSYAGLAGVVNEQFF
-	TRBV6-1	-	TRBJ2-2	TGTGCCAGCAGCCCATCCCCGAACACCGGGGAGCTGTTTTTT	CASSPSPNTGELFF
many	TRBV6-5	-	TRBJ1-5	TGTGCCAGCAGTTACTCTGGGGAAGGCAATCAGCCCCAGCATTTT	CASSYSGEGNQPQHF